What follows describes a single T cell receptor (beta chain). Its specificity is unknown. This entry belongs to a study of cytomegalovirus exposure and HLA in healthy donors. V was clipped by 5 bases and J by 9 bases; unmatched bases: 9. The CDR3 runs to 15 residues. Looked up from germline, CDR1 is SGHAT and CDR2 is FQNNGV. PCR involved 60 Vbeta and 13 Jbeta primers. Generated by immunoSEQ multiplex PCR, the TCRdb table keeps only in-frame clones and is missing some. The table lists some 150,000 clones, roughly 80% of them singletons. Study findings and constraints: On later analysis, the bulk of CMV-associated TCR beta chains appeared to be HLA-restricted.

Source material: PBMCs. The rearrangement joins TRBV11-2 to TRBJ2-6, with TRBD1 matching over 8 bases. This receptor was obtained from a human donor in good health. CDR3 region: CASSPPDRDVNVLTF. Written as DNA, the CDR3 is TGTGCCAGCAGCCCCCCGGACAGGGACGTCAACGTCCTGACTTTC. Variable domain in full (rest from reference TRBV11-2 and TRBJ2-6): EAGVAQSPRYKIIEKRQSVAFWCNPISGHATLYWYQQILGQGPKLLIQFQNNGVVDDSQLPKDRFSAERLKGVDSTLKIQPAKLEDSAVYLCASSPPDRDVNVLTFGAGSRLTVL.